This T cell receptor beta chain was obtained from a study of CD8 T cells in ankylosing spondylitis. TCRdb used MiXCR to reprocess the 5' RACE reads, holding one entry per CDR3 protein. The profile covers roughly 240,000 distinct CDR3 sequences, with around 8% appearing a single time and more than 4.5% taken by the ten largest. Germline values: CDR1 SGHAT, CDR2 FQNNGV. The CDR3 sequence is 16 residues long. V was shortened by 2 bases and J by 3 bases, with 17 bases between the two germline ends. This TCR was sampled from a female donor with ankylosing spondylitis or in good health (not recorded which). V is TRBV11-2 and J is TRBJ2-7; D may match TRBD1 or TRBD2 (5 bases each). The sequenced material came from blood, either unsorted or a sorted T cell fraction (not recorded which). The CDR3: CASSLWDAGRDYEQYF. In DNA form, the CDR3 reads TGTGCCAGCAGCTTATGGGACGCCGGCAGAGACTACGAGCAGTACTTC.